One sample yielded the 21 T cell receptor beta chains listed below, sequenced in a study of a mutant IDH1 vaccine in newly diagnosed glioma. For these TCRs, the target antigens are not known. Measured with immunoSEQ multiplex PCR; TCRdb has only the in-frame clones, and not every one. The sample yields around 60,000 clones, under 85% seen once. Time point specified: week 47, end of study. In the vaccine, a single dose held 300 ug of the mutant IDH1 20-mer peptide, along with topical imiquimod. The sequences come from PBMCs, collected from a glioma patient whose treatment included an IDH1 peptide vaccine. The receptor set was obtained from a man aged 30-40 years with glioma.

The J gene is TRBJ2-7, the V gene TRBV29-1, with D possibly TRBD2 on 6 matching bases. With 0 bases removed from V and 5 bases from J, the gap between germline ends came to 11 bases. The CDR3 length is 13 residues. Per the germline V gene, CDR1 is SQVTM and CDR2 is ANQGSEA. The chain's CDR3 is CSVEDYGTHEQYF. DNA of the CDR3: TGCAGCGTTGAAGATTATGGGACTCACGAGCAGTACTTC.

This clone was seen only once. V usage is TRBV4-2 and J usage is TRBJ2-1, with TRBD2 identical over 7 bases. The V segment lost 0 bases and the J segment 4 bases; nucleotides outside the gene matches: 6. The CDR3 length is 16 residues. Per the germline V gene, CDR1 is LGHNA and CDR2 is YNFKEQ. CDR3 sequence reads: CASSQDPGGSYNEQFF. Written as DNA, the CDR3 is TGTGCCAGCAGCCAAGATCCGGGGGGTTCTTACAATGAGCAGTTCTTC.

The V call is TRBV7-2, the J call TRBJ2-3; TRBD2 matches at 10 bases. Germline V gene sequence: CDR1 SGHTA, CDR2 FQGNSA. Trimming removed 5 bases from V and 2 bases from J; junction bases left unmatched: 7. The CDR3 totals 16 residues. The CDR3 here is CASSPGLAEHTDTQYF. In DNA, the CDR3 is TGTGCCAGCAGCCCTGGACTAGCGGAACACACAGATACGCAGTATTTT.

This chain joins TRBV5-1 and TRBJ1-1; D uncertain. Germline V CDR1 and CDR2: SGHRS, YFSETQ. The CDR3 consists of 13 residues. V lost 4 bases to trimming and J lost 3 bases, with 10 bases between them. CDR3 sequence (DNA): TGCGCCAGCAGCAGGGAAGGGTACACTGAAGCTTTCTTT. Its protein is CASSREGYTEAFF.

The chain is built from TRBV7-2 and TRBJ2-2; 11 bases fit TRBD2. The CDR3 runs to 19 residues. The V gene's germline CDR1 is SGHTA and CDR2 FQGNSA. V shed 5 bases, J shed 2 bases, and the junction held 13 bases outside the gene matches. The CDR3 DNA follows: TGTGCCAGCAGCCGCGTTCTTATTAGCGGGGGGGCTAACACCGGGGAGCTGTTTTTT. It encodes CASSRVLISGGANTGELFF.

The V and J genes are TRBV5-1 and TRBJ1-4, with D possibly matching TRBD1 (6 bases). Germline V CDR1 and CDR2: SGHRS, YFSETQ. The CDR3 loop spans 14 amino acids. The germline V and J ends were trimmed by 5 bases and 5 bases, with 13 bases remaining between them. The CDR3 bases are TGCGCCAGCAGGCTGACACAGGGAAATGAAAAACTGTTTTTT. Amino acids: CASRLTQGNEKLFF.

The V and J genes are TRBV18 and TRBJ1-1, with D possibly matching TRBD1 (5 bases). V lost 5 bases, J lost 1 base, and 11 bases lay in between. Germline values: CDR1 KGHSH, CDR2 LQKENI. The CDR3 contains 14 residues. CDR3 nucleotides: TGTGCCAGCTCAGTCATAGGACAGAACACTGAAGCTTTCTTT. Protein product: CASSVIGQNTEAFF.

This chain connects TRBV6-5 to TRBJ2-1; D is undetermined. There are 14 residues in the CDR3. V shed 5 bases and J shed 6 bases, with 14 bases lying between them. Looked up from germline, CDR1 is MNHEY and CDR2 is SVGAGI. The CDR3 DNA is TGTGCCAGCAGTGGTTCCTTGGCTTTCAATGAGCAGTTCTTC. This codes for CASSGSLAFNEQFF.

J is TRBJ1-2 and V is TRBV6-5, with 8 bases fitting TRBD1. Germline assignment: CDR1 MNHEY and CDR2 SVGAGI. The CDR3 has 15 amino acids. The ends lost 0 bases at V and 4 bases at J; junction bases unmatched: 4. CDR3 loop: CASSYSSGGPYGYTF. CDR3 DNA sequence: TGTGCCAGCAGTTACTCGTCAGGGGGCCCCTATGGCTACACCTTC.

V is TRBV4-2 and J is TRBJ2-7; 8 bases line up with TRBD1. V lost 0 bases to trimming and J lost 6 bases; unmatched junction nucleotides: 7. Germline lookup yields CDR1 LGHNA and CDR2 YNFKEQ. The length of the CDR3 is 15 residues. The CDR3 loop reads CASSQERQGAGEQYF. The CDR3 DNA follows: TGTGCCAGCAGCCAAGAAAGGCAGGGGGCCGGCGAGCAGTACTTC.

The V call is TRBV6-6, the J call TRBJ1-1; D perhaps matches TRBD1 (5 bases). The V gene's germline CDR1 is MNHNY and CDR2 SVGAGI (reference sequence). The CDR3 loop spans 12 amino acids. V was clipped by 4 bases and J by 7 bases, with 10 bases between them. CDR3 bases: TGTGCCAGCAGTTCAGGGAAGAGTGAAGCTTTCTTT. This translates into CASSSGKSEAFF.

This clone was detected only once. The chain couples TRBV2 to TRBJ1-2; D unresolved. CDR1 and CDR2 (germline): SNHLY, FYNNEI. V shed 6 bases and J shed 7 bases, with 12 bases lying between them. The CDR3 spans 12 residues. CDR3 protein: CASRGEKRGYTF. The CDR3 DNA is TGTGCCAGCAGGGGCGAGAAGCGTGGCTACACCTTC. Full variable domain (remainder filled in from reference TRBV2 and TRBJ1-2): EPEVTQTPSHQVTQMGQEVILRCVPISNHLYFYWYRQILGQKVEFLVSFYNNEISEKSEIFDDQFSVERPDGSNFTLKIRSTKLEDSAMYFCASRGEKRGYTFGSGTRLTVV.

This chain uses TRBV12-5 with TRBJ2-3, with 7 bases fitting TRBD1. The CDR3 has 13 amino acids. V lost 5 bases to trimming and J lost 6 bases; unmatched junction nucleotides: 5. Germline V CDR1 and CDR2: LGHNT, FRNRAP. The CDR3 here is CASGPPRGDTQYF. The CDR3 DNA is TGTGCTAGTGGTCCCCCCAGGGGGGATACGCAGTATTTT. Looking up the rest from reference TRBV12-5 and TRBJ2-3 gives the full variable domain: DARVTQTPRHKVTEMGQEVTMRCQPILGHNTVFWYRQTMMQGLELLAYFRNRAPLDDSGMPKDRFSAEMPDATLATLKIQPSEPRDSAVYFCASGPPRGDTQYFGPGTRLTVL.

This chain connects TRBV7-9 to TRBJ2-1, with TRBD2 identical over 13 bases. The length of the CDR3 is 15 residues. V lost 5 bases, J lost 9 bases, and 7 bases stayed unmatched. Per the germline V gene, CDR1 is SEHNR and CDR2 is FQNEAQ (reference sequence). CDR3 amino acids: CASSPWTSGGGEQFF. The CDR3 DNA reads TGTGCCAGCAGCCCTTGGACTAGCGGGGGAGGTGAGCAGTTCTTC.

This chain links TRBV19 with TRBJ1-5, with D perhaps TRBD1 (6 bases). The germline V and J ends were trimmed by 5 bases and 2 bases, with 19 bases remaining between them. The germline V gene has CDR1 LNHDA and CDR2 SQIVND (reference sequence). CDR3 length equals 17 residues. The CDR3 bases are TGTGCCAGTAGTCGCCTAGGGGGAGGGGTGGGCAATCAGCCCCAGCATTTT. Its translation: CASSRLGGGVGNQPQHF.

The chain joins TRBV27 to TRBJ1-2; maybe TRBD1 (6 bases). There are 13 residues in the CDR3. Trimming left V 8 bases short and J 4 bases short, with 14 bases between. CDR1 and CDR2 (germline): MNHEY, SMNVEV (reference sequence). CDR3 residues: CASAPGQIYGYTF. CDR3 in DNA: TGTGCCAGCGCCCCCGGACAGATCTATGGCTACACCTTC.

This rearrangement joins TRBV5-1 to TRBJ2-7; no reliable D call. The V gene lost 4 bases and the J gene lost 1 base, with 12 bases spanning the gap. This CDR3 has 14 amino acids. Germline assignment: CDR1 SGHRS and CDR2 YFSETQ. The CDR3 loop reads CASSTLGRSYEQYF. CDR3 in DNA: TGCGCCAGCAGCACTCTAGGAAGATCCTACGAGCAGTACTTC.

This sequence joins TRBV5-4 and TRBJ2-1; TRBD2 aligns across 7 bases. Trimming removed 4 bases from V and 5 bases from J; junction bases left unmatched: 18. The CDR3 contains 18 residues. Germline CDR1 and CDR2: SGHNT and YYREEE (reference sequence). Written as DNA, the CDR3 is TGTGCCAGCAGCCGGGGGACCCGACTAGCCCGAGCGAACAATGAGCAGTTCTTC. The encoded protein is CASSRGTRLARANNEQFF.

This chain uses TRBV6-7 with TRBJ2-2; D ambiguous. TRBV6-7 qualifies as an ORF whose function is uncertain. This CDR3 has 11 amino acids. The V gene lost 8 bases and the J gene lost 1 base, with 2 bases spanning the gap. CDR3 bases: TGTGCCAGCTTGAACACCGGGGAGCTGTTTTTT. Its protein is CASLNTGELFF.

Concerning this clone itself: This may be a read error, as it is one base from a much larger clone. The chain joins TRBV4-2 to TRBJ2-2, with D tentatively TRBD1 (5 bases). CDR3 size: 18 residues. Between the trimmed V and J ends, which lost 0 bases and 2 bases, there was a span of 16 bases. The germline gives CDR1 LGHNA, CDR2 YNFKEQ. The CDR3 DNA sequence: TGTGCCAGCAGCCAAGATGGGGCGGTGGGGCCTAACACCGGGGAGCTGTTTTTT. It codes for CASSQDGAVGPNTGELFF.

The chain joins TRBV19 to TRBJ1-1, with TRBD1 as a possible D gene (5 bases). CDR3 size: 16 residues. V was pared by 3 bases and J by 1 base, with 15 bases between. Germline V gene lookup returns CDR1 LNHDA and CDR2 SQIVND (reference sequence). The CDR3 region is CASSIIRGGENTEAFF. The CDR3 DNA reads TGTGCCAGTAGTATTATTAGGGGAGGGGAGAACACTGAAGCTTTCTTT.